This is a list of T cell receptor beta chains from one sample in a study of identical twins. From the 5' RACE reads, TCRdb called clonotypes with MiXCR, one entry per CDR3 protein. This table holds approximately 690,000 distinct CDR3 sequences, around 6% found once. What was sequenced was naive T cells sorted from blood. The source of these receptors is a man aged 18 to 30 in good health. Both conserved end residues are part of each CDR3. The order of the fields is J gene, D gene, clone size, V gene, CDR3 DNA, CDR3 protein. D genes are given only for firm matches. Rows may omit the clone size; those that give it use once, few, many or a size class.

TRBJ2-3 | NA | NA | TRBV5-1 | TGCGCCAGCAGCTTGGCAGGCGGGGTCCATACGCAGTATTTT | CASSLAGGVHTQYF
TRBJ2-1 | TRBD2 | many | TRBV12-3/TRBV12-4 | TGTGCCAGCAGATCTCAGCGGGAGGACCGTATAGAGCAGTTCTTC | CASRSQREDRIEQFF
TRBJ1-1 | TRBD1 | many | TRBV5-1 | TGCGCCAGCAGCCCCGGGGACAGGAACACTGAAGCTTTCTTT | CASSPGDRNTEAFF
TRBJ1-5 | NA | many | TRBV28 | TGTGCCAGCAGCTTACAGGTTAGCAATCAGCCCCAGCATTTT | CASSLQVSNQPQHF
TRBJ2-3 | NA | few | TRBV7-9 | TGTGCCAGCGCGCATACTAGCACATACACAGATACGCAGTATTTT | CASAHTSTYTDTQYF
TRBJ2-3 | NA | NA | TRBV27 | TGTGCCAGCAGAACGGGGGATCGCGGAGGAGATACGCAGTATTTT | CASRTGDRGGDTQYF
TRBJ2-2 | NA | few | TRBV11-1 | TGTGCCAGCAGCTCCCACCGCGCCGGGGAGCTGTTTTTT | CASSSHRAGELFF
TRBJ2-1 | NA | NA | TRBV5-1 | TGCGCCAGCAGCTTGAGTTTAGGGGGACAATCCTACAATGAGCAGTTCTTC | CASSLSLGGQSYNEQFF
TRBJ2-5 | TRBD1 | few | TRBV6-1 | TGTGCCAGCAGTAGAGGGACAGGGAGAATTGGGACCCAGTACTTC | CASSRGTGRIGTQYF
TRBJ2-2 | TRBD1 | few | TRBV2 | TGTGCCAGCAAGGTGGGACAGAGCATCACCGGGGAGCTGTTTTTT | CASKVGQSITGELFF
TRBJ1-2 | NA | few | TRBV18 | TGTGCCAGCTCACCGACCGGGGAGGGCTTTAACTATGGCTACACCTTC | CASSPTGEGFNYGYTF
TRBJ1-2 | NA | many | TRBV12-3/TRBV12-4 | TGTGCCAGCAGTTCATTCGGGGGCTACACCTTC | CASSSFGGYTF
TRBJ2-7 | NA | many | TRBV12-3/TRBV12-4 | TGTGCCAGCAGTTTCGGGCAGGGGTACGAGCAGTACTTC | CASSFGQGYEQYF
TRBJ2-6 | NA | many | TRBV4-2 | TGTGCCAGCAGCCAAGGGGTTTCCGGGGGAGTTGGGGCCAACGTCCTGACTTTC | CASSQGVSGGVGANVLTF
TRBJ2-1 | TRBD2 | few | TRBV14 | TGTGCCAGCAGCCAAGATGGGGGACTAGCGGGGCCAAGCTCCTACAATGAGCAGTTCTTC | CASSQDGGLAGPSSYNEQFF
TRBJ2-3 | NA | many | TRBV20-1 | TGCAGTGCTAGAGCGAGCTCCACAGATACGCAGTATTTT | CSARASSTDTQYF
TRBJ2-5 | NA | many | TRBV20-1 | TGCAGTGGACCTTATGGGGAGACCCAGTACTTC | CSGPYGETQYF
TRBJ2-7 | NA | NA | TRBV5-1 | TGCGCAGCCTCGAGGGGAGAGCAGTACTTC | CAASRGEQYF
TRBJ1-4 | TRBD1 | many | TRBV12-3/TRBV12-4 | TGTGCCAGCAGTTCCGACAGGGGCACTGCAACTAATGAAAAACTGTTTTTT | CASSSDRGTATNEKLFF
TRBJ2-3 | NA | many | TRBV5-6 | TGTGCCAGCAGCTTGGGGGCAGGGAAAACAGATACGCAGTATTTT | CASSLGAGKTDTQYF
TRBJ2-2 | TRBD2 | NA | TRBV4-1 | TGCGCCAGCAGCCGCCTAGCGGTGTCCGCGAACACCGGGGAGCTGTTTTTT | CASSRLAVSANTGELFF
TRBJ2-2 | TRBD2 | many | TRBV6-2/TRBV6-3 | TGTGCCAGCAGTCGGGTAGCGGGACGGCCGACGAACACCGGGGAGCTGTTTTTT | CASSRVAGRPTNTGELFF
TRBJ2-1 | NA | few | TRBV7-2 | TGTGCCAGCAGCCGTACTTCCTCAAGCTCCTACAATGAGCAGTTCTTC | CASSRTSSSSYNEQFF
TRBJ2-2 | TRBD1 | NA | TRBV6-1 | TGTGCCAGCAAACCGCTCCCGGGACAGGGTTTTACCCGGGAGCTGTTTTTT | CASKPLPGQGFTRELFF
TRBJ2-5 | NA | few | TRBV4-2 | TGTGCCAGCAGCCATGAGGGTAGTGTAGAAGAGACCCAGTACTTC | CASSHEGSVEETQYF
TRBJ2-1 | NA | few | TRBV6-5 | TGTGCCAGCAGTTTCCGGACCCCGGAAAATGAGCAGTTCTTC | CASSFRTPENEQFF
TRBJ2-4 | TRBD2 | NA | TRBV15 | TGTGCCACCAGCAGATCAAATCGATTTGCGGGAGGCCAAAACATTCAGTACTTC | CATSRSNRFAGGQNIQYF
TRBJ2-7 | NA | many | TRBV20-1 | TGCAGTGCTAGCCGGGCAGGATACCCCTACGAGCAGTACTTC | CSASRAGYPYEQYF
TRBJ2-5 | TRBD2 | many | TRBV15 | TGTGCCACCAGCATTCGGGAGGGTCAAGAGACCCAGTACTTC | CATSIREGQETQYF
TRBJ2-4 | TRBD2 | NA | TRBV9 | TGTGCCAGCAGCGTTGACCCTATAGCGGGAGGGCTGAAAAACATTCAGTACTTC | CASSVDPIAGGLKNIQYF
TRBJ2-3 | NA | few | TRBV29-1 | TGCAGCGTGGACTTTGGGGGCGGCACAGATACGCAGTATTTT | CSVDFGGGTDTQYF
TRBJ1-2 | NA | NA | TRBV6-5 | TGTGCCAGCAGTTATCGGGAGGGAGGCTATGGCTACACCTTC | CASSYREGGYGYTF
TRBJ1-2 | TRBD1 | many | TRBV6-1 | TGTGCCAGCAGGAGAACCGGGACAGGGGTAGGCTACACCTTC | CASRRTGTGVGYTF
TRBJ2-2 | NA | many | TRBV5-1 | TGCGCCAGCAGCTTGGTCACGGGAGTGTATGTCTCCGGGGAGCTGTTTTTT | CASSLVTGVYVSGELFF
TRBJ1-3 | NA | many | TRBV9 | TGTGCCAGCAGCGTAGGATCGTCCTCTGGAAACACCATATATTTT | CASSVGSSSGNTIYF
TRBJ2-1 | NA | many | TRBV6-5 | TGTGCCAGCAGTTACCGGGGGTTTTTGGTCTTC | CASSYRGFLVF
TRBJ1-1 | NA | many | TRBV25-1 | TGTGCCAGCAGTGAATATCGCGGACATAACACTGAAGCTTTCTTT | CASSEYRGHNTEAFF
TRBJ2-2 | TRBD2 | many | TRBV29-1 | TGCAGCGTGGCAGGACGAAGCGGGGACACCGGGGAGCTGTTTTTT | CSVAGRSGDTGELFF
TRBJ1-6 | NA | NA | TRBV12-3/TRBV12-4 | TGTGCCAGCAGGCAAGGGAAGGGCCCCCGCTCCTATAATTCACCCCTCCACTTT | CASRQGKGPRSYNSPLHF
TRBJ2-1 | NA | many | TRBV7-3 | TGTGCCAGCAGCTTAAGTCCCCACAATGAGCAGTTCTTC | CASSLSPHNEQFF
TRBJ1-6 | NA | NA | TRBV4-1 | TGCGCCAGCAGCCAAGTGGGGAAAGGATATTCACCCCTCCACTTT | CASSQVGKGYSPLHF
TRBJ2-5 | TRBD2 | NA | TRBV7-9 | TGTGCCAGCAGCCCCGGGACTAGCGGTCGCCAAGAGACCCAGTACTTC | CASSPGTSGRQETQYF
TRBJ2-5 | NA | many | TRBV29-1 | TGCAGCGTCCAACAAGAGACCCAGTACTTC | CSVQQETQYF
TRBJ1-6 | TRBD1 | many | TRBV10-3 | TGTGCCATCAGTGAGCCGACCGGGACAGGGGTGCTCCTCCACTTT | CAISEPTGTGVLLHF
TRBJ2-3 | NA | few | TRBV20-1 | TGCAGTGCTAGCGCTCCGCAGTATTTT | CSASAPQYF
TRBJ1-2 | TRBD1 | many | TRBV6-6 | TGTGCCAGCAGTTGGGACAGGGTTCGTGGCTACACCTTC | CASSWDRVRGYTF
TRBJ1-4 | NA | many | TRBV6-1 | TGTGCCAGCAGTGAAGCGCTTGAGCCGGCAACTAATGAAAAACTGTTTTTT | CASSEALEPATNEKLFF
TRBJ1-3 | NA | NA | TRBV3-1 | TGTGCCAGCAGCCCCACGGTGGCCCTGGGAAACACCATATATTTT | CASSPTVALGNTIYF
TRBJ2-3 | TRBD2 | many | TRBV20-1 | TGCAGTGCTAGAGTTGGTGCCCTACTAGCGGGAGGTGATACGCAGTATTTT | CSARVGALLAGGDTQYF
TRBJ1-5 | TRBD1 | few | TRBV27 | TGTGCCAGCAGTTTGAAGGGGGCAAGCAATCAGCCCCAGCATTTT | CASSLKGASNQPQHF